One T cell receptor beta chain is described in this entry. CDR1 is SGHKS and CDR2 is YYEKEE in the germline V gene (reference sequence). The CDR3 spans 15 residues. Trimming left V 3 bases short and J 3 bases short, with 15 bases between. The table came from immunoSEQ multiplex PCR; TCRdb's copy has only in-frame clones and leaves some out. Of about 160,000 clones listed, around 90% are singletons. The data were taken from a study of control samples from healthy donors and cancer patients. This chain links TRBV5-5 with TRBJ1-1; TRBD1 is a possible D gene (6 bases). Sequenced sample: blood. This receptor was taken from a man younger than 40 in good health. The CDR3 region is CASSSHLTGDTEAFF. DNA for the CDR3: TGTGCCAGCAGCTCCCACCTGACAGGTGACACTGAAGCTTTCTTT.